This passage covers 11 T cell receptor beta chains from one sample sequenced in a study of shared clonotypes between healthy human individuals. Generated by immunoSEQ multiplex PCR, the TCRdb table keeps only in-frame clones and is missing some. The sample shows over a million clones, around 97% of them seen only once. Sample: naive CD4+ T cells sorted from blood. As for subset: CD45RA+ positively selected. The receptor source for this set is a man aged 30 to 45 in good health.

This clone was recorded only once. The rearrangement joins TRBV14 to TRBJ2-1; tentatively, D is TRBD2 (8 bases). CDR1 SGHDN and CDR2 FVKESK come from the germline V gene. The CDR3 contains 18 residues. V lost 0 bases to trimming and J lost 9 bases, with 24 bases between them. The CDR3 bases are TGTGCCAGCAGCCAAGACAAGACACTAGCGGAGGCAGGGGGTGAGCAGTTCTTC. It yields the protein CASSQDKTLAEAGGEQFF.

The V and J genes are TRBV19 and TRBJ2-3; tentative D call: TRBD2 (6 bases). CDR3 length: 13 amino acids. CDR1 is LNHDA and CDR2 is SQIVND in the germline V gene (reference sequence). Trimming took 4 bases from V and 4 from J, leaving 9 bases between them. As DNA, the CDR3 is TGTGCCAGTAGTACCTGGGGGGCAGATACGCAGTATTTT. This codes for CASSTWGADTQYF.

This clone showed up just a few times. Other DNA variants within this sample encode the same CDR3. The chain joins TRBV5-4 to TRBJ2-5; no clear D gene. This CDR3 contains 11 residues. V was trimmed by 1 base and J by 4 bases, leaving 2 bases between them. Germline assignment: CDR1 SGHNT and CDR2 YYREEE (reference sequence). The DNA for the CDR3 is TGTGCCAGCAGCTTGCGAGAGACCCAGTACTTC. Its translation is CASSLRETQYF.

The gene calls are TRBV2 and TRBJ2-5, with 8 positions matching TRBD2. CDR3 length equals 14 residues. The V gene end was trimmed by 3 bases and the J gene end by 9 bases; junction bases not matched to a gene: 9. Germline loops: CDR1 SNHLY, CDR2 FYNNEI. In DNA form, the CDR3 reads TGTGCCAGCAGTGACCGTAGCGGGGCCGGGGCCCAGTACTTC. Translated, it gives CASSDRSGAGAQYF.

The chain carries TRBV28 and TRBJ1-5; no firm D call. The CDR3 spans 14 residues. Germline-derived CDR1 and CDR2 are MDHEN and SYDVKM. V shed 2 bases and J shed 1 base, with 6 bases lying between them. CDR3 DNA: TGTGCCAGCAGTTTAATTACGAGCAATCAGCCCCAGCATTTT. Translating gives CASSLITSNQPQHF.

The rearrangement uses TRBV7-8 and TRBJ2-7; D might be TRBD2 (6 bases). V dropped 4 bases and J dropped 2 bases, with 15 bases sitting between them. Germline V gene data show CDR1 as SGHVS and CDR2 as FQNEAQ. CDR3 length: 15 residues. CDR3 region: CASSSKRASAYEQYF. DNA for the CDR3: TGTGCCAGCAGCTCGAAGCGGGCTAGCGCCTACGAGCAGTACTTC.

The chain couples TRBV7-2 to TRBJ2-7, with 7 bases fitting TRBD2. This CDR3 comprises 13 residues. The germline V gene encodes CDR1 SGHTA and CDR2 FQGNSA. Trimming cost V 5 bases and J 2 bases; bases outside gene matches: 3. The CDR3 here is CASSPTSAYEQYF. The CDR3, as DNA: TGTGCCAGCAGCCCCACTAGCGCCTACGAGCAGTACTTC.

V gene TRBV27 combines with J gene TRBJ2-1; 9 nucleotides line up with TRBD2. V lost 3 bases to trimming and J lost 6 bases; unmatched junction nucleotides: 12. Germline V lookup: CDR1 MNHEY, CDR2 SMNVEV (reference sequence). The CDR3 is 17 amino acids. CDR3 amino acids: CASSFFIAAGGGNEQFF. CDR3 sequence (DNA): TGTGCCAGCAGTTTCTTTATCGCGGCGGGAGGGGGCAATGAGCAGTTCTTC.

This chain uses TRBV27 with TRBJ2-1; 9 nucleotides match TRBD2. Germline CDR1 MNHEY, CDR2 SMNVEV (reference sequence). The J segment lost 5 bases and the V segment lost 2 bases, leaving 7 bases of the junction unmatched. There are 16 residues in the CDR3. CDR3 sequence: CASSLRSGRPNNEQFF. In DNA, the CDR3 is TGTGCCAGCAGTTTACGAAGCGGGAGGCCTAACAATGAGCAGTTCTTC.

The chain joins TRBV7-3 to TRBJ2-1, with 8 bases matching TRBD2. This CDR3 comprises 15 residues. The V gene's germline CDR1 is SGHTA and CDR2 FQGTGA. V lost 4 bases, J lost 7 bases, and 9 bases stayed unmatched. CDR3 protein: CASSSSGTSINEQFF. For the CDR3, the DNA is TGTGCCAGCAGCTCATCCGGGACTAGTATAAATGAGCAGTTCTTC.

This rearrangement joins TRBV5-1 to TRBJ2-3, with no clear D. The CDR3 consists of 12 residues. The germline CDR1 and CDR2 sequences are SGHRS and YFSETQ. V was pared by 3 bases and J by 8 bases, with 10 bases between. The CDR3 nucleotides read TGCGCCAGCAGCTCTGCCGGGCGTACGCAGTATTTT. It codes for CASSSAGRTQYF.